Below, one T cell receptor beta chain is given with its context. The antigen is not known. This CDR3 comprises 13 residues. V was trimmed by 8 bases and J by 5 bases, leaving 18 bases between them. Germline V gives CDR1 DFQATT, CDR2 SNEGSKA (reference sequence). This entry belongs to a study of post-analysis software for immune sequencing data. Study at large: Relapsing-remitting, secondary progressive and progressive-relapsing multiple sclerosis courses were included. Overall study results and limits: There was significantly lower normalized Chao1 diversity in multiple sclerosis patients than in controls. The study found TRBV5-6, TRBV5-1 and TRBV20-1 among five TRBV segments more frequent in patients than controls. Samples from a shared batch, those prepared together, strongly co-clustered by F measure.

The TCR beta cDNA libraries carried unique molecular identifiers. T cells numbering roughly 0.85 to 11 million gave rise to roughly 0.5 million cDNA molecules. TCRdb used MiXCR to reprocess the PCR reads, holding one entry per CDR3 protein. The data contain approximately 630,000 distinct CDR3 sequences, approximately 60% of them singletons. The receptor comes from a girl aged 2-10 years with multiple sclerosis. The source material was blood. This chain connects TRBV20-1 to TRBJ1-2, with a tentative D call TRBD1 (6 bases). DNA of the CDR3: TGCAGTAGGGCGGGGGCCCTAGGGTATGGCTACACCTTC. Translating it yields CSRAGALGYGYTF.